This TCR beta chain was observed in a study of PD-1 blockade in classical Hodgkin lymphoma. Each patient relapsed following autologous stem cell transplantation, and prior brentuximab vedotin exposure differed. Magnetic negative selection was used to purify CD4+ T cells from PBMCs that had been thawed. The V segment lost 1 base and the J segment 4 bases; nucleotides outside the gene matches: 12. The CDR3 is 17 residues long. CDR1 is MGHRA and CDR2 is YSYEKL in the germline V gene. General study points: Patients who responded completely had about the same baseline diversity as newly diagnosed patients. Excluded were patients who started nivolumab under 1 year after ASCT, a group that had lower diversity. Newly diagnosed patients reportedly had lower baseline TCR diversity than healthy donors. Prior therapy or disease activity may underlie the repertoire differences, whose causes remain undefined.

This clone was seen just once. What it recognizes is unknown. Method: immunoSEQ multiplex PCR; TCRdb's copy keeps in-frame clones and lacks some. The repertoire has roughly 9,000 clones, about 80% of them found once; the top ten carry about 12%. The receptor's source is a human donor with classical Hodgkin lymphoma. This sample comprised CD4+ T cells from blood, obtained at baseline. This chain joins TRBV4-1 and TRBJ2-7; 8 positions match TRBD2. CDR3 DNA: TGCGCCAGCAGCCAAGGAGTCTTGCGACTAGCGAAATACGAGCAGTACTTC. This encodes CASSQGVLRLAKYEQYF.